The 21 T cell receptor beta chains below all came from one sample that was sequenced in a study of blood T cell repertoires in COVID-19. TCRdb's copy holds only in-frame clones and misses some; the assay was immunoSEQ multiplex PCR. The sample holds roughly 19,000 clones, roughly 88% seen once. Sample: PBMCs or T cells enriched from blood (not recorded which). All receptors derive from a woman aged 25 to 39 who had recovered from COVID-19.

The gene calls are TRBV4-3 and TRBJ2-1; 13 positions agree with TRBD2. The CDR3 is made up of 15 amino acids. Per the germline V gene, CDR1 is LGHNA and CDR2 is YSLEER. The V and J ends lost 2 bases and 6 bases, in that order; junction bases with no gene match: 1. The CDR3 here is CASSQTSGGANEQFF. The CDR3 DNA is TGCGCCAGCAGCCAAACTAGCGGGGGGGCCAATGAGCAGTTCTTC.

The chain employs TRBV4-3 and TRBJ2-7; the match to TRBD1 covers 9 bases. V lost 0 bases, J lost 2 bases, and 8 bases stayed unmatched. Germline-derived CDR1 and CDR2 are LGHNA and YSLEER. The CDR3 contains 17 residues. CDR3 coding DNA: TGCGCCAGCAGCCAAGAGTGGCCGGGACAGGGCACCTACGAGCAGTACTTC. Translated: CASSQEWPGQGTYEQYF.

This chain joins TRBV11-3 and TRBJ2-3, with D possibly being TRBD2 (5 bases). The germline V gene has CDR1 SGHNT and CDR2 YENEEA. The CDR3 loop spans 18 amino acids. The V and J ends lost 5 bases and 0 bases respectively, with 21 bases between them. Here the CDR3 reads CASSLGLGGAPSTDTQYF. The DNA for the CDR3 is TGTGCCAGCAGCCTCGGACTCGGCGGAGCGCCTAGCACAGATACGCAGTATTTT.

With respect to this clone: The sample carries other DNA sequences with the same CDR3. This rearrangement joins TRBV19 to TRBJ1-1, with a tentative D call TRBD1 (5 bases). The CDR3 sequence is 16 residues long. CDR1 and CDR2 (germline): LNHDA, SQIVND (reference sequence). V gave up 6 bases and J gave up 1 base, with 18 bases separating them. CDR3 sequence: CASSADRWGGNTEAFF. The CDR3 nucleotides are TGTGCCAGTAGCGCCGATAGGTGGGGCGGGAACACTGAAGCTTTCTTT. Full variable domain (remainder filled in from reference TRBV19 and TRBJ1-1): DGGITQSPKYLFRKEGQNVTLSCEQNLNHDAMYWYRQDPGQGLRLIYYSQIVNDFQKGDIAEGYSVSREKKESFPLTVTSAQKNPTAFYLCASSADRWGGNTEAFFGQGTRLTVV.

CDR3 sequence: CASSLADRNSPLHF. The CDR3 DNA follows: TGTGCCAGCAGCTTGGCAGACAGGAATTCACCCCTCCACTTT. J is TRBJ1-6 and V is TRBV5-4; weak D call: TRBD1 (6 bases). Per the germline V gene, CDR1 is SGHNT and CDR2 is YYREEE (reference sequence). V lost 0 bases and J 7 bases, leaving 8 bases between the germline ends. The CDR3 covers 14 residues.

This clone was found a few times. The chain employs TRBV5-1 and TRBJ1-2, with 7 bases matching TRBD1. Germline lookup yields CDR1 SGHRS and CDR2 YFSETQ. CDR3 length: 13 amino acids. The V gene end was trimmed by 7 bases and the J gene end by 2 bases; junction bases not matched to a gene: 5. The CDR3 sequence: CASQTGANYGYTF. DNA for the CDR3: TGCGCCAGCCAAACAGGGGCGAACTATGGCTACACCTTC. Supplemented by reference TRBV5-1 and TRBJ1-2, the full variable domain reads KAGVTQTPRYLIKTRGQQVTLSCSPISGHRSVSWYQQTPGQGLQFLFEYFSETQRNKGNFPGRFSGRQFSNSRSEMNVSTLELGDSALYLCASQTGANYGYTFGSGTRLTVV.

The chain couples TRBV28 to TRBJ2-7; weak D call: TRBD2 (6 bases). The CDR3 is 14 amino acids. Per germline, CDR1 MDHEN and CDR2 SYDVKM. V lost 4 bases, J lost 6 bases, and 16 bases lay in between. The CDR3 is CASSSGVKNFEQYF. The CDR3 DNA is TGTGCCAGCAGTTCGGGGGTAAAGAATTTCGAGCAGTACTTC.

The CDR3 DNA reads as TGTGCCAGCAGCGTAGAAGGGAACGGGGTCGAGCAGTACTTC. Translated, it gives CASSVEGNGVEQYF. This chain connects TRBV9 to TRBJ2-7, with D perhaps matching TRBD2 (5 bases). This CDR3 region has 14 residues. V was shortened by 0 bases and J by 6 bases, with 13 bases between the two germline ends. Germline-derived CDR1 and CDR2 are SGDLS and YYNGEE.

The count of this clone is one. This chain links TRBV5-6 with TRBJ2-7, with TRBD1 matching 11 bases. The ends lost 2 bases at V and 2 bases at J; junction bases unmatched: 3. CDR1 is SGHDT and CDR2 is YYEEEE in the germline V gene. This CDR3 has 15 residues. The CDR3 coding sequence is TGTGCCAGCAGCTTTTGGGGACAGGGGGCCTACGAGCAGTACTTC. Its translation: CASSFWGQGAYEQYF.

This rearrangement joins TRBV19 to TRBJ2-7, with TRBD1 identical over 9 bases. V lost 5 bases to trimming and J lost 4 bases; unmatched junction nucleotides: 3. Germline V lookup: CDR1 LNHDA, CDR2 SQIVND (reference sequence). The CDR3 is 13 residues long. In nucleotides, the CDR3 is TGTGCCAGTAGTGGGACAGGGTGGTACGAGCAGTACTTC. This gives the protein CASSGTGWYEQYF. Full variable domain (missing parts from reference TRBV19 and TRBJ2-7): DGGITQSPKYLFRKEGQNVTLSCEQNLNHDAMYWYRQDPGQGLRLIYYSQIVNDFQKGDIAEGYSVSREKKESFPLTVTSAQKNPTAFYLCASSGTGWYEQYFGPGTRLTVT.

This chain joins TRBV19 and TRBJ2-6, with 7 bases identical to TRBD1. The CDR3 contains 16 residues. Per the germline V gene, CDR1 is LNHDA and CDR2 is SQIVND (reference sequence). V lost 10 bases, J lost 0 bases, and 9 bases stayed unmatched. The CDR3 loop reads CATMDRKSSGANVLTF. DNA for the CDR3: TGTGCCACAATGGACAGGAAGAGCTCTGGGGCCAACGTCCTGACTTTC.

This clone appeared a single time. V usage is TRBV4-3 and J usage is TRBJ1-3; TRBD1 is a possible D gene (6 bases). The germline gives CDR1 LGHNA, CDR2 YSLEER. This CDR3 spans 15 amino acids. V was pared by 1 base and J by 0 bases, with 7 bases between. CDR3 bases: TGCGCCAGCAGCCAAGGAGGGGGCTCTGGAAACACCATATATTTT. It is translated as CASSQGGGSGNTIYF.

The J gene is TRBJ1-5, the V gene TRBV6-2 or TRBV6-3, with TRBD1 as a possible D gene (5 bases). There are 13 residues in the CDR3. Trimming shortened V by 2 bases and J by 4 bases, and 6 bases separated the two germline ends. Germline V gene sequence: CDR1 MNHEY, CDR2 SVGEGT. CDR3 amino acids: CASSYAGNQPQHF. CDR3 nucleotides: TGTGCCAGCAGTTACGCAGGGAATCAGCCCCAGCATTTT.

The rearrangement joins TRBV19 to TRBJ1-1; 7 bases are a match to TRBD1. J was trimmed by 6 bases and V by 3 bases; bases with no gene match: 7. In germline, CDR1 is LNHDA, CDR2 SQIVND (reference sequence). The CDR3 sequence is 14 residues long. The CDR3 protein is CASSIQGQNPEAFF. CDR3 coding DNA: TGTGCCAGTAGTATCCAGGGACAGAATCCTGAAGCTTTCTTT.

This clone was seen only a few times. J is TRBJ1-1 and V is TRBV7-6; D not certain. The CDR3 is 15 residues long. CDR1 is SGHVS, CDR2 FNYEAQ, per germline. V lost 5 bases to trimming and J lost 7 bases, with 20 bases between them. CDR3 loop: CASSPLSGSIGEAFF. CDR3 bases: TGTGCCAGCAGCCCTCTCTCGGGTTCCATCGGTGAAGCTTTCTTT. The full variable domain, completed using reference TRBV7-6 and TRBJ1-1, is GAGVSQSPRYKVTKRGQDVALRCDPISGHVSLYWYRQALGQGPEFLTYFNYEAQQDKSGLPNDRFSAERPEGSISTLTIQRTEQRDSAMYRCASSPLSGSIGEAFFGQGTRLTVV.

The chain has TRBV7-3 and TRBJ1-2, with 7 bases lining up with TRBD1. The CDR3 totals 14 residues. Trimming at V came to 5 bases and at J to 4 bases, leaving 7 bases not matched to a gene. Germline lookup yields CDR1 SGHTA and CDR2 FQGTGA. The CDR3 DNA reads TGTGCCAGCAGCCTCGGACAGGCCAGCTATGGCTACACCTTC. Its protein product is CASSLGQASYGYTF.

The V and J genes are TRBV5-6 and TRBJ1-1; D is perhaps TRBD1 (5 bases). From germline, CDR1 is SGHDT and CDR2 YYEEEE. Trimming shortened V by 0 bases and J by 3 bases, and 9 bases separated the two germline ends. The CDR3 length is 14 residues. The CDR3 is CASSLGPRDTEAFF. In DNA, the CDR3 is TGTGCCAGCAGCTTGGGACCCAGGGACACTGAAGCTTTCTTT.

The CDR3 reads CASSPRLAAGLELFF. CDR3 in DNA: TGTGCCAGCAGCCCTCGACTAGCGGCCGGCCTTGAGCTGTTTTTT. The V gene is TRBV9, the J gene TRBJ2-2; 9 bases are shared with TRBD2. With 4 bases clipped from V and 11 bases from J, the junction kept 12 bases outside the gene matches. Per the germline V gene, CDR1 is SGDLS and CDR2 is YYNGEE. This CDR3 comprises 15 residues. The full variable domain, in which reference TRBV9 and TRBJ2-2 provide the parts outside the CDR3, is DSGVTQTPKHLITATGQRVTLRCSPRSGDLSVYWYQQSLDQGLQFLIQYYNGEERAKGNILERFSAQQFPDLHSELNLSSLELGDSALYFCASSPRLAAGLELFFGEGSRLTVL.

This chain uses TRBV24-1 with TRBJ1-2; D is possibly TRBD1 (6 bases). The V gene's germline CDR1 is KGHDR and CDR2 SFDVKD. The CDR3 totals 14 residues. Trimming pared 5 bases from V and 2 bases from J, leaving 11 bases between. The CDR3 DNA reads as TGTGCCACCAGTGGGCAGGGGACCAACTATGGCTACACCTTC. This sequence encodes CATSGQGTNYGYTF.

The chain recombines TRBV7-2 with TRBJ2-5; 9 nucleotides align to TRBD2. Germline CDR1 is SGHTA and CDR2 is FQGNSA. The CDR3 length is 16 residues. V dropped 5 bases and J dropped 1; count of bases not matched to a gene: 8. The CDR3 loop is CASSGRLAASQETQYF. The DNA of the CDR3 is TGTGCCAGCAGCGGAAGACTAGCGGCCTCCCAAGAGACCCAGTACTTC.

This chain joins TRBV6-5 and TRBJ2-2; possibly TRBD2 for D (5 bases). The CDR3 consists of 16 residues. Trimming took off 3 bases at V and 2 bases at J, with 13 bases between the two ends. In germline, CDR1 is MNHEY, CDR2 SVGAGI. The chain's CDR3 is CASSYAGASNTGELFF. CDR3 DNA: TGTGCCAGCAGTTATGCCGGAGCTAGCAACACCGGGGAGCTGTTTTTT.